The rows below give T cell receptor beta chains drawn from one sample of a study of control samples from healthy donors and cancer patients. Here immunoSEQ multiplex PCR was the method, and the copy in TCRdb shows in-frame clones only, minus some. Among approximately 87,000 clones listed, approximately 90% were seen once. Sequencing was carried out using blood. These receptors were taken from a woman aged 50 to 65 in good health. CDR3s include the opening cysteine and the closing phenylalanine or tryptophan. Fields, in order: D gene, V gene, clone size, J gene, CDR3 protein, CDR3 DNA. The D gene is left open where the match is weak. Not every row has a clone size; where given, it reads once, few, many or a size class.

>-|TRBV7-8|-|TRBJ1-1
CASSLRWGNTEAFF
TGTGCCAGCAGCCTAAGGTGGGGGAACACTGAAGCTTTCTTT
>TRBD2|TRBV6-5|once|TRBJ2-1
CASRQGSGRAGEQFF
TGTGCCAGCAGGCAGGGTAGCGGGAGGGCCGGTGAGCAGTTCTTC
>-|TRBV5-1|-|TRBJ2-2
CASSLDQTGFGELFF
TGCGCCAGCAGCTTGGACCAGACAGGCTTCGGGGAGCTGTTTTTT
>TRBD2|TRBV6-5|-|TRBJ2-2
CASSYGLSGGEGELFF
TGTGCCAGCAGTTACGGCCTTAGCGGGGGGGAAGGGGAGCTGTTTTTT
>-|TRBV4-3|-|TRBJ2-7
CASSQELLYEQYF
TGCGCCAGCAGCCAGGAATTACTCTACGAGCAGTACTTC
>-|TRBV7-2|-|TRBJ1-6
CASSLEMPSSYNSPLHF
TGTGCCAGCAGCTTAGAAATGCCTAGCTCCTATAATTCACCCCTCCACTTT
>-|TRBV6-5|-|TRBJ1-4
CASELGRTGNEKLFF
TGTGCCAGCGAGCTGGGGAGGACGGGGAATGAAAAACTGTTTTTT
>TRBD2|TRBV7-9|few|TRBJ2-1
CASSGLAGSVAGYNEQFF
TGTGCCAGCAGTGGACTAGCGGGATCCGTGGCGGGTTACAATGAGCAGTTCTTC
>-|TRBV5-1|-|TRBJ2-3
CASSLGTPSTDTQYF
TGCGCCAGCAGCTTGGGGACACCCAGCACAGATACGCAGTATTTT
>-|TRBV19|-|TRBJ1-4
CASSSQGSEKLFF
TGTGCCAGTAGTAGCCAGGGGAGCGAAAAACTGTTTTTT
>-|TRBV7-9|-|TRBJ1-4
CASSLASAREGEKLFF
TGTGCCAGCAGCTTAGCTTCGGCGCGTGAAGGGGAAAAACTGTTTTTT
>-|TRBV15|-|TRBJ1-4
CATSPLYGVGTPYEKLFF
TGTGCCACCAGCCCTTTGTATGGGGTCGGGACCCCTTATGAAAAACTGTTTTTT
>-|TRBV28|-|TRBJ2-2
CASSLNRVTGELFF
TGTGCCAGCAGTTTGAACAGGGTAACCGGGGAGCTGTTTTTT
>-|TRBV18|-|TRBJ1-6
CASSPGGWGNSPLHF
TGTGCCAGCTCACCGGGCGGTTGGGGCAATTCACCCCTCCACTTT
>-|TRBV19|-|TRBJ1-6
CASSMRVSYNSPLHF
TGTGCCAGTAGTATGAGGGTTTCCTATAATTCACCCCTCCACTTT
>TRBD1|TRBV4-2|few|TRBJ1-6
CASSQPGQESSYNSPLHF
TGTGCCAGCAGCCAACCGGGACAGGAAAGCTCCTATAATTCACCCCTCCACTTT
>TRBD2|TRBV29-1|-|TRBJ2-1
CSVEVAGGYEQFF
TGCAGCGTTGAAGTAGCGGGAGGCTATGAGCAGTTCTTC
>-|TRBV3-1/TRBV3-2|-|TRBJ2-1
CASSRTSGEQFF
TGTGCCAGCAGCCGCACCAGCGGTGAGCAGTTCTTC
>TRBD1|TRBV15|few|TRBJ1-2
CATSRDRGYGYTF
TGTGCCACCAGCAGAGACAGGGGGTACGGCTACACCTTC
>TRBD2|TRBV5-1|many|TRBJ2-7
CASSPGTSGSSYEQYF
TGCGCCAGCAGTCCCGGGACTAGCGGTAGCTCCTACGAGCAGTACTTC
>TRBD2|TRBV5-1|-|TRBJ2-2
CASSWQGLAGNTGELFF
TGCGCCAGCAGCTGGCAGGGACTAGCGGGAAACACCGGGGAGCTGTTTTTT
>TRBD2|TRBV18|-|TRBJ2-1
CASSGLAGESGEQFF
TGTGCCAGCTCAGGGCTAGCGGGAGAATCCGGTGAGCAGTTCTTC
>-|TRBV6-2/TRBV6-3|-|TRBJ2-2
CASSRPPYGELFF
TGTGCCAGCAGTCGCCCCCCCTACGGGGAGCTGTTTTTT
>TRBD1|TRBV11-3|-|TRBJ1-1
CASSSNRGKSTEAFF
TGTGCCAGCAGCTCAAACAGGGGGAAGAGCACTGAAGCTTTCTTT
>-|TRBV28|-|TRBJ1-1
CASTSGIEAFF
TGTGCCAGCACGTCGGGGATTGAAGCTTTCTTT
>TRBD1|TRBV6-5|-|TRBJ2-7
CASSIRQGSSYEQYF
TGTGCCAGCAGTATCAGACAGGGCAGCTCCTACGAGCAGTACTTC
>-|TRBV10-3|-|TRBJ2-3
CAISESIGTQYF
TGTGCCATCAGTGAGTCGATTGGTACGCAGTATTTT
>TRBD1|TRBV23-1|-|TRBJ1-1
CASSERSGGMNTEAFF
TGCGCCAGCAGTGAAAGATCAGGGGGCATGAACACTGAAGCTTTCTTT
>-|TRBV9|-|TRBJ2-5
CASSVALLETQYF
TGTGCCAGCAGCGTAGCACTCTTGGAGACCCAGTACTTC
>-|TRBV11-2|-|TRBJ2-1
CASSLAGRPNEQFF
TGTGCCAGCAGCTTAGCGGGACGCCCCAATGAGCAGTTCTTC
>-|TRBV2|-|TRBJ1-5
CASSGEENQPQHF
TGTGCCAGCAGTGGTGAAGAAAATCAGCCCCAGCATTTT
>TRBD2|TRBV14|-|TRBJ2-1
CASSQDRMGLAANQFF
TGTGCCAGCAGCCAAGATAGGATGGGACTAGCGGCGAATCAGTTCTTC
>TRBD1|TRBV20-1|-|TRBJ1-4
CSASLQGAGTNEKLFF
TGCAGTGCTAGTTTACAGGGGGCGGGGACTAATGAAAAACTGTTTTTT
>-|TRBV6-2/TRBV6-3|-|TRBJ2-1
CASSYTEHNEQFF
TGTGCCAGCAGTTACACCGAACACAATGAGCAGTTCTTC
>-|TRBV18|-|TRBJ2-7
CASSLRESYEQYF
TGTGCCAGCTCCCTACGGGAGTCCTACGAGCAGTACTTC
>TRBD1|TRBV28|-|TRBJ2-1
CASRIKAQGVLHNEQFF
TGTGCCAGCAGAATTAAGGCACAGGGGGTCTTACACAATGAGCAGTTCTTC
>-|TRBV18|-|TRBJ1-1
CASSPTRGNTEAFF
TGTGCCAGCTCACCGACCAGGGGGAACACTGAAGCTTTCTTT
>-|TRBV7-2|-|TRBJ2-6
CASSLSHVRSGANVLTF
TGTGCCAGCAGCTTAAGTCACGTTCGCTCTGGGGCCAACGTCCTGACTTTC
>TRBD1|TRBV24-1|-|TRBJ1-6
CATSDLHGIRGPLHF
TGTGCCACCAGTGATTTGCACGGTATCAGGGGGCCCCTCCACTTT
>-|TRBV4-3|-|TRBJ1-1
CASSQDRRNTEAFF
TGCGCCAGCAGCCAAGATCGCAGGAACACTGAAGCTTTCTTT